These 20 T cell receptor beta chains came from one sample sequenced in a study of CD8 T cells in Susac syndrome. With random hexamers, roughly 0.45 to 1 ug RNA was reverse transcribed. One entry per CDR3 protein results from TCRdb running MiXCR on the immunoSEQ multiplex PCR reads. This sample has under 550,000 distinct CDR3 sequences, with approximately 85% found just once. The sequenced material came from CD8+ T cells from PBMCs. The receptor source for this set is a human donor with multiple sclerosis.

This sequence joins TRBV3-1 and TRBJ1-1, with 8 bases lining up with TRBD1. Germline-derived CDR1 and CDR2 are LGHDT and YNNKEL (reference sequence). CDR3 size: 15 residues. V shed 4 bases, J shed 3 bases, and the junction held 7 bases outside the gene matches. The CDR3 is CASSPSGGMYTEAFF. The CDR3 DNA sequence: TGTGCCAGCAGCCCCTCAGGGGGCATGTACACTGAAGCTTTCTTT.

The chain combines TRBV4-1 with TRBJ2-3; 10 bases are a match to TRBD2. Losses at the gene ends were 1 base for V and 1 base for J; bases not matched to a gene: 14. The CDR3 loop spans 20 amino acids. Germline V lookup: CDR1 MGHRA, CDR2 YSYEKL. CDR3 in DNA: TGCGCCAGCAGCCAAGGGGCTAGCGGGAGTGCAGGTGATGGCACAGATACGCAGTATTTT. It yields the protein CASSQGASGSAGDGTDTQYF.

This clonotype has only one observation. V and J are TRBV13 and TRBJ2-1; tentative D call: TRBD1 (7 bases). The germline gives CDR1 PRHDT, CDR2 FYEKMQ (reference sequence). The CDR3 runs to 12 residues. V shed 4 bases and J shed 9 bases, with 10 bases lying between them. The DNA of the CDR3 is TGTGCCAGCAGCTCGGGGGACAGTGAGCAGTTCTTC. It codes for CASSSGDSEQFF.

This clonotype was recorded once. The V gene is TRBV19, the J gene TRBJ2-7, with D perhaps TRBD1 or TRBD2 (5 bases each). Germline V gene data show CDR1 as LNHDA and CDR2 as SQIVND (reference sequence). This CDR3 has 14 residues. V was pared by 2 bases and J by 3 bases, with 11 bases between. CDR3 sequence (DNA): TGTGCCAGTAGTATACTTTCAGGGAGCTACGAGCAGTACTTC. Protein sequence: CASSILSGSYEQYF. The complete variable domain, with remaining parts taken from reference TRBV19 and TRBJ2-7, reads DGGITQSPKYLFRKEGQNVTLSCEQNLNHDAMYWYRQDPGQGLRLIYYSQIVNDFQKGDIAEGYSVSREKKESFPLTVTSAQKNPTAFYLCASSILSGSYEQYFGPGTRLTVT.

The chain employs TRBV27 and TRBJ2-1; 7 bases line up with TRBD1. Unmatched junction bases numbered 7, after V lost 5 bases and J lost 3 bases. Germline lookup yields CDR1 MNHEY and CDR2 SMNVEV (reference sequence). The CDR3 spans 15 residues. The CDR3 reads CASSPTGALYNEQFF. In nucleotides, the CDR3 is TGTGCCAGCAGTCCTACAGGGGCCCTCTACAATGAGCAGTTCTTC.

The chain carries TRBV27 and TRBJ1-1, with D unresolved. Germline CDR1 is MNHEY and CDR2 is SMNVEV (reference sequence). V was trimmed by 2 bases and J by 1 base, leaving 8 bases between them. The CDR3 totals 14 residues. In DNA, the CDR3 is TGTGCCAGCAGTTTAGTATGGGGGAACACTGAAGCTTTCTTT. Translated, it gives CASSLVWGNTEAFF.

The sample holds one count of this clonotype. The chain is built from TRBV7-9 and TRBJ1-1; maybe TRBD1 (6 bases). Per the germline V gene, CDR1 is SEHNR and CDR2 is FQNEAQ (reference sequence). Trimming left V 5 bases short and J 0 bases short, with 16 bases between. CDR3 length: 16 amino acids. The CDR3 DNA follows: TGTGCCAGCAGCGGAGTCGAGGACAGCCTGAACACTGAAGCTTTCTTT. Protein product: CASSGVEDSLNTEAFF. The whole variable domain, filled in from reference TRBV7-9 and TRBJ1-1, reads DTGVSQNPRHKITKRGQNVTFRCDPISEHNRLYWYRQTLGQGPEFLTYFQNEAQLEKSRLLSDRFSAERPKGSFSTLEIQRTEQGDSAMYLCASSGVEDSLNTEAFFGQGTRLTVV.

The rearrangement uses TRBV2 and TRBJ2-7; D uncertain. The CDR3 contains 12 residues. Germline lookup yields CDR1 SNHLY and CDR2 FYNNEI. The germline V and J ends were trimmed by 4 bases and 5 bases, with 9 bases remaining between them. The CDR3 nucleotides read TGTGCCAGCAGTGGTTTGGGTGACGAGCAGTACTTC. This gives the protein CASSGLGDEQYF.

DNA of the CDR3: TGTGCCAGCAGTGAAGCGCTTCAGGGGGCAGATACGCAGTATTTT. Protein: CASSEALQGADTQYF. The rearrangement links TRBV6-1 to TRBJ2-3, with 7 positions matching TRBD1. The CDR3 loop spans 15 amino acids. Germline CDR1 MNHNS, CDR2 SASEGT. The V segment lost 0 bases and the J segment 4 bases; nucleotides outside the gene matches: 4.

The chain combines TRBV4-2 with TRBJ1-4; 10 bases are shared with TRBD1. Losses at the gene ends were 0 bases for V and 7 bases for J; bases not matched to a gene: 5. The CDR3 has 16 amino acids. Germline values: CDR1 LGHNA, CDR2 YNFKEQ. The CDR3 is CASSQDQGQGSEKLFF. For the CDR3, the DNA is TGTGCCAGCAGCCAAGATCAGGGACAGGGGAGTGAAAAACTGTTTTTT.

This chain joins TRBV12-3 or TRBV12-4 and TRBJ2-3; D perhaps matches TRBD2 (6 bases). The germline V and J ends were trimmed by 5 bases and 4 bases, with 19 bases remaining between them. CDR3 size: 16 residues. The CDR3 loop is CASSPRAGVNSDTQYF. CDR3 DNA: TGTGCCAGCAGTCCGCGAGCGGGCGTCAATTCAGATACGCAGTATTTT.

J is TRBJ2-1 and V is TRBV7-3; TRBD2 matches at 16 bases. The CDR3 has 18 amino acids. V was clipped by 4 bases and J by 5 bases; unmatched bases: 8. From germline, CDR1 is SGHTA and CDR2 FQGTGA. The CDR3 DNA is TGTGCCAGCAGCTGGGGACTAGCGGGAGGGCCTAGAGACAATGAGCAGTTCTTC. Amino acid sequence: CASSWGLAGGPRDNEQFF.

The chain's CDR3 is CASSRPGLLTEQFF. The CDR3, as DNA: TGTGCCAGTAGCCGACCCGGGCTCCTTACTGAGCAGTTCTTC. The J gene is TRBJ2-1, the V gene TRBV6-5; D is uncertain. Trimming took 9 bases from V and 9 from J, leaving 21 bases between them. Germline assignment: CDR1 MNHEY and CDR2 SVGAGI. This CDR3 region has 14 residues.

The rearrangement uses TRBV2 and TRBJ2-7; no clear D. This CDR3 contains 11 residues. V was cut by 8 bases and J by 6 bases, with 11 bases left in between. CDR1 SNHLY and CDR2 FYNNEI come from the germline V gene. CDR3 sequence reads: CASLFGVEQYF. The CDR3 DNA reads TGTGCCAGCCTTTTTGGGGTCGAGCAGTACTTC.

The rearrangement uses TRBV2 and TRBJ2-5; 7 bases are shared with TRBD2. Germline V lookup: CDR1 SNHLY, CDR2 FYNNEI. The CDR3 has 15 amino acids. V dropped 4 bases and J dropped 2; count of bases not matched to a gene: 7. The CDR3 region has the DNA TGTGCCAGCAGTGGGGCCACGCGGGAGCAAGAGACCCAGTACTTC. Amino acids: CASSGATREQETQYF.

The V gene is TRBV27, the J gene TRBJ2-6; D is undetermined. This CDR3 contains 15 residues. V was trimmed by 3 bases and J by 0 bases, leaving 6 bases between them. Germline V gives CDR1 MNHEY, CDR2 SMNVEV (reference sequence). The CDR3 DNA follows: TGTGCCAGCAGTTTCACCGACTCTGGGGCCAACGTCCTGACTTTC. It translates to CASSFTDSGANVLTF.

This sequence joins TRBV7-9 and TRBJ2-3; 7 bases are shared with TRBD1. The V gene's germline CDR1 is SEHNR and CDR2 FQNEAQ (reference sequence). Trimming removed 9 bases from V and 2 bases from J; junction bases left unmatched: 11. The CDR3 is 15 amino acids. The CDR3 DNA reads TGTGCCAGTGTTTGGCAGGGGGATCCCACAGATACGCAGTATTTT. This codes for CASVWQGDPTDTQYF. The full variable domain, rest sourced from reference TRBV7-9 and TRBJ2-3, is DTGVSQNPRHKITKRGQNVTFRCDPISEHNRLYWYRQTLGQGPEFLTYFQNEAQLEKSRLLSDRFSAERPKGSFSTLEIQRTEQGDSAMYLCASVWQGDPTDTQYFGPGTRLTVL.

This chain connects TRBV11-2 to TRBJ1-1; the D gene is possibly TRBD1 (6 bases). This CDR3 is 17 amino acids long. Germline assignment: CDR1 SGHAT and CDR2 FQNNGV. With 2 bases removed from V and 4 bases from J, the gap between germline ends came to 20 bases. In DNA, the CDR3 is TGTGCCAGCAGCTTAACCCCCCCGGGGGGGGCGGGCACTGAAGCTTTCTTT. It encodes CASSLTPPGGAGTEAFF.

The V and J genes are TRBV19 and TRBJ2-2, with D possibly being TRBD2 (5 bases). Trimming pared 5 bases from V and 3 bases from J, leaving 7 bases between. Germline CDR1 reads LNHDA; CDR2 reads SQIVND (reference sequence). This CDR3 comprises 13 residues. CDR3 nucleotide sequence: TGTGCCAGTAGTGGGGAGTACACCGGGGAGCTGTTTTTT. This translates into CASSGEYTGELFF.

This chain links TRBV6-1 with TRBJ2-3; 9 nucleotides line up with TRBD1. Germline lookup yields CDR1 MNHNS and CDR2 SASEGT. V gave up 5 bases and J gave up 3 bases; unmatched junction bases: 9. The CDR3 runs to 16 residues. The CDR3: CASSKNRDRATDTQYF. The CDR3, as DNA: TGTGCCAGCAGTAAAAACCGGGACAGGGCTACAGATACGCAGTATTTT.